These T cell receptor beta chains were read from a single sample in a study of blood T cell repertoires in COVID-19. Assay used: immunoSEQ multiplex PCR; TCRdb lists only in-frame clones, some missing. The data show just over 300,000 clones, roughly 89% seen once. The sample comprised peripheral blood. The receptors come from a woman in her 30s with COVID-19, enrolled during active disease. CDR3s include the opening cysteine and the closing phenylalanine or tryptophan. Size is omitted from some rows. Given values are once, few, many or a class for expanded clones.

clone size	V gene	J gene	CDR3 protein
few	TRBV5-6	TRBJ1-1	CASYLGGNTEAFF
-	TRBV7-9	TRBJ1-1	CASSPGTGALTEAFF
-	TRBV7-9	TRBJ1-2	CASSRYRGPYGYTF
-	TRBV28	TRBJ2-5	CASLKAGPGTQYF
-	TRBV4-1	TRBJ1-5	CASSHRRGGESNQPQHF
-	TRBV7-2	TRBJ1-2	CASSLGSGVRYGYTF
-	TRBV5-1	TRBJ1-2	CASSLGGLGSYGYTF
-	TRBV28	TRBJ1-4	CASSGSRQGANEKLFF
-	TRBV30	TRBJ2-1	CAWSRGQGVNNEQFF
-	TRBV25-1	TRBJ2-3	CASSDPGQGADTQYF
-	TRBV28	TRBJ1-6	CASLLSYNSPLHF
-	TRBV29-1	TRBJ2-1	CSVEDAQVFVGQFF
-	TRBV5-6	TRBJ1-5	CASSWGGGQPQHF
many	TRBV15	TRBJ1-4	CATSSGGTGSEKLFF
few	TRBV10-3	TRBJ2-6	CAISELSGIGANVLTF
-	TRBV2	TRBJ1-1	CASSDRTEAFF
-	TRBV5-8	TRBJ2-3	CASSLGLYGNTDTQYF
-	TRBV5-5	TRBJ1-5	CASSLEYSNQPQHF
-	TRBV6-6	TRBJ1-3	CASSTGGGGNTIYF
-	TRBV5-4	TRBJ1-3	CASRLAGLGNTIYF